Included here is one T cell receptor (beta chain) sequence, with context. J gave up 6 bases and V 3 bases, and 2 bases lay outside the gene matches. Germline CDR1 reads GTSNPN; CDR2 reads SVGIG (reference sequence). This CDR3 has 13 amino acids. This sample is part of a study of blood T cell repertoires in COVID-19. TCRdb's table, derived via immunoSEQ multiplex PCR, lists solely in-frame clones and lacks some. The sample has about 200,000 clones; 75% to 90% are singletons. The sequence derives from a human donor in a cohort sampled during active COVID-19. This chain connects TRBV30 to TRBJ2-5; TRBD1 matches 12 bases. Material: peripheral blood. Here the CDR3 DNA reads TGTGCCTGGAGGGGGACAGGGGGCCAGACCCAGTACTTC. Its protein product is CAWRGTGGQTQYF.